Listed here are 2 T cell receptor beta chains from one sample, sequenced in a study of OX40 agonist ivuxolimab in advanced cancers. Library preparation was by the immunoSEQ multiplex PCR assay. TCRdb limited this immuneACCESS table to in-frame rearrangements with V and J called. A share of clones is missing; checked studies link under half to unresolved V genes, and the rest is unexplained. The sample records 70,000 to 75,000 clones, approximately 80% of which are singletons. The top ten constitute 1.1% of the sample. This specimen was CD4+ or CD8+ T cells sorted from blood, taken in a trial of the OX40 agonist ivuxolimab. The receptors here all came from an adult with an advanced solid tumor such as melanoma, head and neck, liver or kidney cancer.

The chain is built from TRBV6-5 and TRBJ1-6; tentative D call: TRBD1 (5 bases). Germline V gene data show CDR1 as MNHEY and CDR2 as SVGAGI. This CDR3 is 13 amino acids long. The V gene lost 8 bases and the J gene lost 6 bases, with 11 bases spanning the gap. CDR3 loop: CASRGFPNSPLHF. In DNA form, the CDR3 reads TGTGCCAGCCGGGGGTTTCCTAATTCACCCCTCCACTTT.

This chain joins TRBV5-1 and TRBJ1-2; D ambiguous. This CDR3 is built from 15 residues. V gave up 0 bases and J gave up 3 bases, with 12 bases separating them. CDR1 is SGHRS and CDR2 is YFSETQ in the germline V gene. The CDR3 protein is CASSLAVWADYGYTF. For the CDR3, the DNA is TGCGCCAGCAGCTTGGCCGTGTGGGCTGACTATGGCTACACCTTC.